Sequencing of this T cell receptor beta chain was carried out in a study of blood T cell repertoires in COVID-19. Study context: The study drew acute and convalescent COVID-19 samples from the United States, Italy and Spain. The analysed material was cDNA or gDNA that came from T cells, B-cell-depleted T cells, or PBMCs.

V shed 4 bases and J 7 bases; nucleotides not matched to a gene: 2. Germline V gene lookup returns CDR1 SQVTM and CDR2 ANQGSEA. This CDR3 region has 11 residues. Original handling: Amplification of reference gene primers provided the estimated nucleated cell counts. Sequencing was performed with immunoSEQ multiplex PCR; in TCRdb, only in-frame clones are kept and a portion is missing. That table gives V, J and clone size, and the DNA gave D and trimming. Of 70,000 or so clones listed, around 87% were seen once; the top ten hold approximately 10%. V usage is TRBV29-1 and J usage is TRBJ1-2, with 8 bases that match TRBD1. The clonotype was recovered from a woman under 30 with acute or convalescent COVID-19. Sequencing used peripheral blood. The CDR3 here is CSVGQGSGYTF. The CDR3 region has the DNA TGCAGCGTTGGACAGGGGAGTGGCTACACCTTC.